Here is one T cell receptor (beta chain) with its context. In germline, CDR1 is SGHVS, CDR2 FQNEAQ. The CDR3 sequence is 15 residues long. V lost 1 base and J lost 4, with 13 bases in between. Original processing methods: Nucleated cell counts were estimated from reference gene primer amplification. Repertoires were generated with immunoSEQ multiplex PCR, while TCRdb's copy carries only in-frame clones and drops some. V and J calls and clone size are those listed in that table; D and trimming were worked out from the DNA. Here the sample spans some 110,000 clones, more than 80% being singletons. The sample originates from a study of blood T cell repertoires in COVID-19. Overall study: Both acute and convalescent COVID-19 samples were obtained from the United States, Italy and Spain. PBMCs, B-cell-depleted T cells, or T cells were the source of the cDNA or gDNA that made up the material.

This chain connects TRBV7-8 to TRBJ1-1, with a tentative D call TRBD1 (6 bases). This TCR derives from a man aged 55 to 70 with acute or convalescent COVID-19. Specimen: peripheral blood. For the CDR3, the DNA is TGTGCCAGCAGCTTAGTGGCGGGGGCGGGCACTGAAGCTTTCTTT. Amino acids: CASSLVAGAGTEAFF.